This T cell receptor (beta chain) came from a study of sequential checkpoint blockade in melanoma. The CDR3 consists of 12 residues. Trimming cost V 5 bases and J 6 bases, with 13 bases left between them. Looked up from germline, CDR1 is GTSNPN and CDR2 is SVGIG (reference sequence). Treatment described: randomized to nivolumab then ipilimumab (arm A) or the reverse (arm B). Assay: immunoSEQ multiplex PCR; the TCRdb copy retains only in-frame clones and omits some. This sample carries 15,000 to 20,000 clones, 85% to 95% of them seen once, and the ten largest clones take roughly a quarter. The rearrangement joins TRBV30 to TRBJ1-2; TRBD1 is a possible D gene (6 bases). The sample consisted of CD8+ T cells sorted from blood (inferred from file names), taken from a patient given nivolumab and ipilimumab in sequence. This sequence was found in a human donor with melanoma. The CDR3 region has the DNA TGTGCCTGGGGGGGGGCAGGGAATGGCTACACCTTC. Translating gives CAWGGAGNGYTF. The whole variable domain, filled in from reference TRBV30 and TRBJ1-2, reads SQTIHQWPATLVQPVGSPLSLECTVEGTSNPNLYWYRQAAGRGLQLLFYSVGIGQISSEVPQNLSASRPQDRQFILSSKKLLLSDSGFYLCAWGGAGNGYTFGSGTRLTVV.